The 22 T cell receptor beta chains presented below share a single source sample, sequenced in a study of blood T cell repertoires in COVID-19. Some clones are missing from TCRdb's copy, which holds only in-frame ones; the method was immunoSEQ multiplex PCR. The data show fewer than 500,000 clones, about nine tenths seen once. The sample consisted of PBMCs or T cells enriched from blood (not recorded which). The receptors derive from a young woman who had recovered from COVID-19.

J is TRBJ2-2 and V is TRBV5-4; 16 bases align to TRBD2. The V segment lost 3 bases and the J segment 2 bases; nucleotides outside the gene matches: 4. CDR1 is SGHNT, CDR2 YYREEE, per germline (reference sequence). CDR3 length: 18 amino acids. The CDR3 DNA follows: TGTGCCAGCAGCTCGGGACTAGCGGGGGGGCAAAACACCGGGGAGCTGTTTTTT. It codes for CASSSGLAGGQNTGELFF.

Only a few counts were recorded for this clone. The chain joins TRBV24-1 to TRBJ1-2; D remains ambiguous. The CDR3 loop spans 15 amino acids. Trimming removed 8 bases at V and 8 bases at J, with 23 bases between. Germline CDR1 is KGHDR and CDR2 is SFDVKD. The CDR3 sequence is CATTSSGSPSMGYTF. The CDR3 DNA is TGTGCCACCACCTCATCCGGCTCCCCTAGCATGGGCTACACCTTC.

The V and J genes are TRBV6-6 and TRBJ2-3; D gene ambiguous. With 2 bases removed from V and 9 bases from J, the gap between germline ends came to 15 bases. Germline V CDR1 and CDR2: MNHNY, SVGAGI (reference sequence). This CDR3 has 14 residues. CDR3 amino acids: CASSYNSRVETQYF. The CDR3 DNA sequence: TGTGCCAGCAGTTACAACTCCCGGGTAGAGACGCAGTATTTT.

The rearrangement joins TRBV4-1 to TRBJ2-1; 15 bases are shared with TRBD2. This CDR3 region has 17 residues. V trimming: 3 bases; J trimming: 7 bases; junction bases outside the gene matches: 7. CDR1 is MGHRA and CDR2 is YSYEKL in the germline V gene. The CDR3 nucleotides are TGCGCCAGCAGCCATGGACTAGCGGGGGGGGTGTGGAATGAGCAGTTCTTC. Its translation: CASSHGLAGGVWNEQFF.

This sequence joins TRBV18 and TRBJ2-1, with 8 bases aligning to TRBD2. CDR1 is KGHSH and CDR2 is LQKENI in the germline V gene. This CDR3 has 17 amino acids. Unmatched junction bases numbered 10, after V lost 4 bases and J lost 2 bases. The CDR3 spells CASSLRRDGGAYNEQFF. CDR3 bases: TGTGCCAGCTCACTCCGCCGCGACGGGGGGGCCTACAATGAGCAGTTCTTC.

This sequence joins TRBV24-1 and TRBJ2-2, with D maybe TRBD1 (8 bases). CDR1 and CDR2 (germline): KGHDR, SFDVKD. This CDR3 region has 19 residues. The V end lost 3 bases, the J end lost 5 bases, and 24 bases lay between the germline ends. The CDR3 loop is CATSDNGQGGSLRTGELFF. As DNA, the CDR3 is TGTGCCACCAGTGATAACGGACAGGGAGGGAGCCTTCGGACCGGGGAGCTGTTTTTT.

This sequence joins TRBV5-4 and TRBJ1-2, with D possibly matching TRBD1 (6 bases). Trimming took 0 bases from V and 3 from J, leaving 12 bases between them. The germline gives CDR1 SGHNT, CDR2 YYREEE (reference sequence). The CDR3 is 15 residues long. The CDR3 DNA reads TGTGCCAGCAGCTTGGACCCGACAGGCGACTATGGCTACACCTTC. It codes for CASSLDPTGDYGYTF.

CDR3 DNA: TGTGCCAGCACCCTGACAGGGGGCTATGGCTACACCTTC. As protein: CASTLTGGYGYTF. The V gene is TRBV2, the J gene TRBJ1-2; 9 bases align to TRBD1. This CDR3 contains 13 residues. The germline CDR1 and CDR2 sequences are SNHLY and FYNNEI. Losses at the gene ends were 7 bases for V and 4 bases for J; bases not matched to a gene: 4.

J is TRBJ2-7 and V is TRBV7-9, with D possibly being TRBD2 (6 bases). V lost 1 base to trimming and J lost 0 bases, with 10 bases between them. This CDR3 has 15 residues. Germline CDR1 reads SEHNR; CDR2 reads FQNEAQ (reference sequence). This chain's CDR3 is CASSLDGGSSYEQYF. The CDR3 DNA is TGTGCCAGCAGCTTAGACGGGGGATCCTCCTACGAGCAGTACTTC.

The CDR3 DNA sequence: TGTGCCAGCAGCTCTCCCGCTAACTATGGCTACACCTTC. Its translation is CASSSPANYGYTF. The rearrangement joins TRBV7-9 to TRBJ1-2; D unresolved. There are 13 residues in the CDR3. CDR1 SEHNR and CDR2 FQNEAQ come from the germline V gene (reference sequence). V gave up 4 bases and J gave up 0 bases, with 6 bases separating them. Full variable domain (missing parts from reference TRBV7-9 and TRBJ1-2): DTGVSQNPRHKITKRGQNVTFRCDPISEHNRLYWYRQTLGQGPEFLTYFQNEAQLEKSRLLSDRFSAERPKGSFSTLEIQRTEQGDSAMYLCASSSPANYGYTFGSGTRLTVV.

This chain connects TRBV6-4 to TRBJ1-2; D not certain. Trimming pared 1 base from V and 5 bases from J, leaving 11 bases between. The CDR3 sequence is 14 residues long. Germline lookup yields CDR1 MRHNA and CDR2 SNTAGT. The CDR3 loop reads CASSDWSGEYGYTF. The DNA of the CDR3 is TGTGCCAGCAGTGACTGGAGCGGAGAATATGGCTACACCTTC.

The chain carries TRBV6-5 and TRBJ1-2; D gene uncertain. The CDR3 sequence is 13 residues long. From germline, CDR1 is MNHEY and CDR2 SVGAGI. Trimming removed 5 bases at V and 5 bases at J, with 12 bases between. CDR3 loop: CASSPTTPYGYTF. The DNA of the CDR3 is TGTGCCAGCAGTCCCACGACACCTTATGGCTACACCTTC.

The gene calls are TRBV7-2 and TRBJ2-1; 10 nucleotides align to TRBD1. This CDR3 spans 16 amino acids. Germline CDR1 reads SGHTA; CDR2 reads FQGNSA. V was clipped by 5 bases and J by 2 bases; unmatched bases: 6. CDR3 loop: CASSLRGTGAYNEQFF. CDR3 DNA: TGTGCCAGCAGCCTAAGGGGGACAGGGGCCTACAATGAGCAGTTCTTC.

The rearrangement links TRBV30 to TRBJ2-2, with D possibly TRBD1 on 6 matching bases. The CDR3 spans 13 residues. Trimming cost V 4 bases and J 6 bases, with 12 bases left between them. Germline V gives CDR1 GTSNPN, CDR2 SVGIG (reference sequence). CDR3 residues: CAWTGQGPGELFF. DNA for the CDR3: TGTGCCTGGACAGGTCAGGGGCCCGGGGAGCTGTTTTTT.

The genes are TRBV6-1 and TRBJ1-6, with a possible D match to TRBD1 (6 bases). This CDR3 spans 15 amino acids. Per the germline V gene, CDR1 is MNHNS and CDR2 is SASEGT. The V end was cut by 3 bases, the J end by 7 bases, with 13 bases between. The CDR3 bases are TGTGCCAGCAGTGAGTTCGGGACACTAAATTCACCCCTCCACTTT. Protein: CASSEFGTLNSPLHF.

The CDR3 nucleotides are TGTGCCAGCAGCAAGGGTCTAGCGGGGGGATCAGATACGCAGTATTTT. Its protein is CASSKGLAGGSDTQYF. The chain carries TRBV21-1 and TRBJ2-3; the listed D gene, TRBD2, was not tested against the DNA. TRBV21-1 is termed a pseudogene. The CDR3 length is 16 residues.

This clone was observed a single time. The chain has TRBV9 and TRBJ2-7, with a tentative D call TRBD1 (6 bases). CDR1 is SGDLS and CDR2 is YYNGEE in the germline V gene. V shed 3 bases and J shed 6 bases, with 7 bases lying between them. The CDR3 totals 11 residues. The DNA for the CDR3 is TGTGCCAGCAGCGCGGACAGCGAGCAGTACTTC. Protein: CASSADSEQYF.

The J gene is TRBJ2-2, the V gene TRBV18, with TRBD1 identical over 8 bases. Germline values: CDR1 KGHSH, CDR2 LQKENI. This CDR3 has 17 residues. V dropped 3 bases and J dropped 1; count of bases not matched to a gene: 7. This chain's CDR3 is CASSPSRTGLNTGELFF. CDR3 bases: TGTGCCAGCTCACCCTCAAGGACAGGGCTGAACACCGGGGAGCTGTTTTTT.

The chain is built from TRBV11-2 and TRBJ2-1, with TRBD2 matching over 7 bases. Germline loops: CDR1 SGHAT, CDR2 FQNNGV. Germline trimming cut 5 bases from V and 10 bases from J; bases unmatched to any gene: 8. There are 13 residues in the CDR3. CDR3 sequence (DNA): TGTGCCAGCAGCCGCCTCGGGGGGTTGGAGCAGTTCTTC. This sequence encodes CASSRLGGLEQFF.

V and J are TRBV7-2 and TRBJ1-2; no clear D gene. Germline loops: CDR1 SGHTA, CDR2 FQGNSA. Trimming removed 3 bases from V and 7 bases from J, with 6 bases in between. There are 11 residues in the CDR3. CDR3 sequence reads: CASSFIFGYTF. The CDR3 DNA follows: TGTGCCAGCAGCTTTATATTTGGCTACACCTTC. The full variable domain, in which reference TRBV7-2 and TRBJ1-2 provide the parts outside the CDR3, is GAGVSQSPSNKVTEKGKDVELRCDPISGHTALYWYRQSLGQGLEFLIYFQGNSAPDKSGLPSDRFSAERTGGSVSTLTIQRTQQEDSAVYLCASSFIFGYTFGSGTRLTVV.

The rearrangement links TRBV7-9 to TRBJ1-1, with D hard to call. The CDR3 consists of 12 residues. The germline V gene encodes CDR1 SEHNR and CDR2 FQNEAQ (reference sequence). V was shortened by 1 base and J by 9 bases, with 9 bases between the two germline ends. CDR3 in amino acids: CASSLGQSQAFF. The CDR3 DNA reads TGTGCCAGCAGCTTAGGGCAATCTCAAGCTTTCTTT.

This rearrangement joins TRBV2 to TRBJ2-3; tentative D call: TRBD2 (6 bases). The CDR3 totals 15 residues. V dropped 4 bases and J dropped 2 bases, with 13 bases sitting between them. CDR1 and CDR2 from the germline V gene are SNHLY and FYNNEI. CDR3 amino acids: CASSAVREATDTQYF. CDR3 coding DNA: TGTGCCAGCAGTGCAGTCAGGGAGGCCACAGATACGCAGTATTTT.